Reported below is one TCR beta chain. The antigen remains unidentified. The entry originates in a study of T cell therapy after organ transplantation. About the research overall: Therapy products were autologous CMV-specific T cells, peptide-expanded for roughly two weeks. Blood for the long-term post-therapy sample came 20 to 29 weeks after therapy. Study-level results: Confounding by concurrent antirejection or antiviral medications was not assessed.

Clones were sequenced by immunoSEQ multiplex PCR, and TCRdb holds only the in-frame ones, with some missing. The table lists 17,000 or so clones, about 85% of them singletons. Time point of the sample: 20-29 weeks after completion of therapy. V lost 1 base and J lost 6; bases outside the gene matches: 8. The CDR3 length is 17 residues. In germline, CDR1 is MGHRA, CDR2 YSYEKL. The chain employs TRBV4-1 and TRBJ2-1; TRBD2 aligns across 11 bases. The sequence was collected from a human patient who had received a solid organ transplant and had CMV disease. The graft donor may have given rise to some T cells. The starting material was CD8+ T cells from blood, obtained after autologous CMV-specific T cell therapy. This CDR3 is CASSQASGGRSGNEQFF. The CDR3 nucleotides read TGCGCCAGCAGCCAAGCTAGCGGGGGGCGGAGTGGCAATGAGCAGTTCTTC.